Following are 18 T cell receptor beta chains from one sample sequenced in a study of T cell responses to AZD1222 COVID-19 vaccine (dated by TCRdb to the early 2020s). Taken with the paper, the label for time point translates to: baseline before first vaccination. Taken with the paper, the label for treatment or condition translates to: meningococcal conjugate vaccine given as trial control. Library construction relied on the immunoSEQ multiplex PCR assay. TCRdb obtained this table from immuneACCESS and retained in-frame rearrangements with V and J assigned. These tables miss some clones; where compared with another copy, unresolved V genes account for less than half of the shortfall, and the remainder is unexplained. The sample table records 80,000 or so clones; about 93% of these occur just once. Clones ranked in the top ten supply roughly 4.3% of the sample. Sequenced material: peripheral blood, taken on day 0 of MenACWY control vaccination. The origin of the receptors is an adult in good health.

This chain uses TRBV19 with TRBJ2-1; TRBD2 aligns across 12 bases. V shed 6 bases, J shed 5 bases, and the junction held 5 bases outside the gene matches. The germline V gene encodes CDR1 LNHDA and CDR2 SQIVND (reference sequence). This CDR3 region has 15 residues. The CDR3 reads CASRLGLAGNNEQFF. The CDR3 DNA follows: TGTGCCAGTAGGCTAGGACTAGCGGGAAACAATGAGCAGTTCTTC.

This chain connects TRBV6-5 to TRBJ1-1; D gene uncertain. The length of the CDR3 is 16 residues. CDR1 is MNHEY, CDR2 SVGAGI, per germline. Trimming left V 6 bases short and J 0 bases short, with 17 bases between. The CDR3, as DNA: TGTGCCAGCAGCTACGGAACAGTGGGCATGAACACTGAAGCTTTCTTT. Translating gives CASSYGTVGMNTEAFF.

V usage is TRBV7-9 and J usage is TRBJ1-5; no firm D call. V lost 1 base to trimming and J lost 7 bases, with 14 bases between them. CDR1 is SEHNR, CDR2 FQNEAQ, per germline (reference sequence). The CDR3 sequence is 15 residues long. Written as DNA, the CDR3 is TGTGCCAGCAGCTTAGATTCCGGGGTCAACCAGCCCCAGCATTTT. Amino acid sequence: CASSLDSGVNQPQHF.

The V call is TRBV4-3, the J call TRBJ1-2; D gene unclear. Trimming pared 0 bases from V and 4 bases from J, leaving 12 bases between. CDR1 and CDR2 from the germline V gene are LGHNA and YSLEER. This CDR3 is 15 amino acids long. The CDR3 DNA reads as TGCGCCAGCAGCCAAGAGCCAAGCACTAGCTATGGCTACACCTTC. Encoded protein: CASSQEPSTSYGYTF.

This clone showed up just once. The chain joins TRBV6-5 to TRBJ1-2; the D gene is possibly TRBD1 (6 bases). Germline assignment: CDR1 MNHEY and CDR2 SVGAGI. Deletions cut 6 bases from V and 4 bases from J, with 12 bases between. The CDR3 consists of 13 residues. CDR3 in DNA: TGTGCCAGCAGCAACAGGGATCGCTATGGCTACACCTTC. It yields the protein CASSNRDRYGYTF.

This chain joins TRBV19 and TRBJ2-1, with 10 bases identical to TRBD2. Per germline, CDR1 LNHDA and CDR2 SQIVND (reference sequence). The CDR3 length is 15 residues. The junction had 3 bases not matched to a gene; V was cut back by 3 bases and J by 4 bases. Written as DNA, the CDR3 is TGTGCCAGTAGTATTTCAGCGGGAGGGTACAATGAGCAGTTCTTC. This sequence encodes CASSISAGGYNEQFF.

J is TRBJ2-7 and V is TRBV28; possible D gene TRBD2, 6 bases. Germline V gives CDR1 MDHEN, CDR2 SYDVKM. Trimming left V 5 bases short and J 7 bases short, with 12 bases between. The CDR3 runs 12 residues. CDR3 protein: CASSALAREQYF. CDR3 DNA sequence: TGTGCCAGCAGTGCCCTAGCGCGGGAGCAGTACTTC.

The CDR3 reads CASSLVYEQYF. CDR3 DNA: TGTGCCAGCAGCTTAGTCTACGAGCAGTACTTC. This chain connects TRBV7-9 to TRBJ2-7; no clear D gene. Germline V gene data show CDR1 as SEHNR and CDR2 as FQNEAQ (reference sequence). The CDR3 is made up of 11 amino acids. The V end was cut by 1 base, the J end by 3 bases, with 1 base between.

The genes are TRBV18 and TRBJ1-4, with TRBD1 matching 7 bases. The ends lost 7 bases at V and 4 bases at J; junction bases unmatched: 6. Looked up from germline, CDR1 is KGHSH and CDR2 is LQKENI. The CDR3 totals 14 residues. CDR3 DNA: TGTGCCAGCTTAACAAGGGACAGTAATGAAAAACTGTTTTTT. This codes for CASLTRDSNEKLFF.

This chain joins TRBV7-8 and TRBJ1-5; 10 bases fit TRBD1. The CDR3 has 15 residues. The germline V gene has CDR1 SGHVS and CDR2 FQNEAQ. V was clipped by 5 bases and J by 9 bases; unmatched bases: 10. The CDR3 protein is CASSAGDRGTGPQHF. The CDR3 DNA sequence: TGTGCCAGCAGCGCAGGGGACAGGGGAACGGGGCCCCAGCATTTT.

This chain joins TRBV10-2 and TRBJ2-3; tentative D call: TRBD2 (6 bases). From germline, CDR1 is WSHSY and CDR2 SAAADI. The CDR3 runs to 14 residues. Trimming cost V 5 bases and J 4 bases, with 13 bases left between them. CDR3 loop: CASSSGPSADTQYF. CDR3 sequence (DNA): TGCGCCAGCAGTTCCGGGCCTAGCGCAGATACGCAGTATTTT.

This rearrangement joins TRBV28 to TRBJ1-2, with D perhaps matching TRBD1 (5 bases). The CDR3 spans 11 residues. Trimming cost V 10 bases and J 8 bases, with 14 bases left between them. Germline V gene sequence: CDR1 MDHEN, CDR2 SYDVKM. The CDR3 region has the DNA TGTGCCATCCTCCAAGGGGAGGGCTACACCTTC. It yields the protein CAILQGEGYTF.

This chain uses TRBV18 with TRBJ1-2, with D maybe TRBD1 (5 bases). CDR1 and CDR2 (germline): KGHSH, LQKENI. The germline V and J ends were trimmed by 8 bases and 2 bases, with 18 bases remaining between them. This CDR3 has 15 amino acids. Written as DNA, the CDR3 is TGTGCCAGCGCGCAGGGCGGGGGTTCCAACTATGGCTACACCTTC. Its protein is CASAQGGGSNYGYTF.

CDR3 region: CASWGREGQETQYF. The CDR3 DNA sequence: TGTGCCAGCTGGGGGCGGGAGGGCCAAGAGACCCAGTACTTC. The rearrangement uses TRBV28 and TRBJ2-5; 9 positions match TRBD2. Trimming took 8 bases from V and 1 from J; bases not matched to a gene: 5. CDR1 is MDHEN and CDR2 is SYDVKM in the germline V gene. The CDR3 runs to 14 residues. Based on the CDR3 plus reference TRBV28 and TRBJ2-5, the full variable domain is DVKVTQSSRYLVKRTGEKVFLECVQDMDHENMFWYRQDPGLGLRLIYFSYDVKMKEKGDIPEGYSVSREKKERFSLILESASTNQTSMYLCASWGREGQETQYFGPGTRLLVL.

This chain links TRBV2 with TRBJ2-7; the D gene is possibly TRBD1 (6 bases). Germline V gene lookup returns CDR1 SNHLY and CDR2 FYNNEI. Trimming took 7 bases from V and 4 from J, leaving 17 bases between them. CDR3 size: 14 residues. The CDR3 DNA reads as TGTGCCAGCAACCAACAGGGATCGAGTTACGAGCAGTACTTC. Amino acids: CASNQQGSSYEQYF.

This clone was picked up a small number of times. The chain is built from TRBV7-9 and TRBJ1-4; 9 bases fit TRBD1. V trimming: 0 bases; J trimming: 8 bases; junction bases outside the gene matches: 10. Germline CDR1 reads SEHNR; CDR2 reads FQNEAQ (reference sequence). This CDR3 has 17 residues. The CDR3 loop reads CASSLAGQGNSGEKLFF. CDR3 DNA: TGTGCCAGCAGCTTAGCAGGACAGGGGAATTCGGGGGAAAAACTGTTTTTT.

The V and J genes are TRBV4-1 and TRBJ1-2; no definite D call. Germline CDR1 reads MGHRA; CDR2 reads YSYEKL. The V gene lost 7 bases and the J gene lost 3 bases, with 9 bases spanning the gap. This CDR3 contains 12 residues. The CDR3 region is CASIPDYYGYTF. The CDR3 DNA is TGCGCCAGCATACCGGACTACTATGGCTACACCTTC.

The V gene is TRBV6-5, the J gene TRBJ2-1; the match to TRBD2 covers 9 bases. This CDR3 is 12 amino acids long. Looked up from germline, CDR1 is MNHEY and CDR2 is SVGAGI. V lost 5 bases and J lost 13; bases outside the gene matches: 6. The DNA for the CDR3 is TGTGCCAGCAGTCCTAATAGCGGGAGACAGTTCTTC. The encoded protein is CASSPNSGRQFF.